One T cell receptor (beta chain) is described in this entry. Its cognate antigen is unknown. The source of the sample is a study of Ad26.COV2.S vaccination and SARS-CoV-2 variants. Overall study: Of the COV1001 trial arms, the Ad26.COV2.S arm included the donor. Intramuscular Ad26.COV2.S doses were given once or twice, 56 days apart.

Some clones are missing from TCRdb's copy, which holds only in-frame ones; the method was immunoSEQ multiplex PCR. Here the sample spans approximately 400,000 clones, 83% being singletons. Treatment here: 15 to 20 received Ad26.COV2.S at low or high dose, single or two shots; 5 received placebo; per-sample allocation not given. Specimens were obtained on day 63 following the first vaccine or placebo injection. Germline CDR1 is SGHTA and CDR2 is FQGTGA. The CDR3 length is 12 residues. J gave up 11 bases and V 4 bases, and 5 bases lay outside the gene matches. Findings and caveats of the study: Whether participants received vaccine or placebo, their non-spike TCR breadth was similar.

The chain joins TRBV7-3 to TRBJ1-1; 9 nucleotides agree with TRBD1. This clonotype was sampled from a person between 18 and 60 years old who received the Ad26.COV2.S COVID-19 vaccine or a placebo. The specimen comprised peripheral blood, sampled in a trial of Ad26.COV2.S vaccine versus placebo. CDR3 region: CASSSTGGSAFF. As DNA, the CDR3 is TGTGCCAGCAGCTCAACAGGGGGCTCTGCTTTCTTT.